This TCR beta chain was identified in a study of graft-versus-host responses after intestinal transplantation. Study-wide context: Recipients received multivisceral, liver-intestinal, or isolated intestinal transplants. Tacrolimus plus steroids were given to all recipients for two to three years, preceded by anti-thymocyte globulin induction. Study-level findings and limits: Among recipient marrow samples, GvH clones were found; some appeared first in ileum or blood. An association linked early post-transplant HvG declines with peak circulating GvH clone levels.

Assay: immunoSEQ multiplex PCR; the TCRdb copy retains only in-frame clones and omits some. The sample consists of about 120,000 clones, 90% to 95% of them appearing once. With respect to this clone: As yet, its antigen is unknown.

The source material was unstimulated CD4+ T cells sorted from spleen or lymph node cells, sampled before intestinal transplant. The sequence was collected from a human donor who received an intestinal transplant.

CDR3 sequence reads: CASSFSRELGEQYF. Here the CDR3 DNA reads TGCGCCAGCAGCTTCTCACGGGAGTTGGGCGAGCAGTACTTC. The V and J genes are TRBV5-1 and TRBJ2-7; D is perhaps TRBD2 (6 bases). Trimming cost V 2 bases and J 6 bases, with 15 bases left between them. The CDR3 spans 14 residues. Germline CDR1 SGHRS, CDR2 YFSETQ.